This T cell receptor beta chain was obtained from a study of human T cells and chemical hapten exposure. As for the study in general: Once 0.01% DPC had been applied to the upper back by patch test, readings were taken at 6 days. Patients, predominantly female, presented with alopecia areata, totalis or universalis.

Concerning this clonotype: Its antigen is as yet unknown.

The time point here: pre-sensitization, week 0. This sample's treatment: therapeutic diphenylcyclopropenone sensitization with weekly scalp DPC. Germline trimming cut 6 bases from V and 4 bases from J; bases unmatched to any gene: 10. There are 15 residues in the CDR3. Per the germline V gene, CDR1 is SGHVS and CDR2 is FNYEAQ. TCRdb recomputed calls from the RACE reads with MiXCR, one row per CDR3 protein. The sample holds about 110,000 distinct CDR3 sequences; 9.5% to 15% are singletons and the top ten take 1.5% to 2%. Findings and limits, study-wide: Following DPC sensitization, TCRs present above 1 in 1000 frequency showed no change.

The receptor was isolated from a woman in her fifties or sixties with alopecia areata. Some clones in this sample may be carry-over from other donors' samples. The gene calls are TRBV7-6 and TRBJ2-7, with TRBD1 matching over 9 bases. The source material was whole blood, sampled in connection with sensitization to the hapten diphenylcyclopropenone (DPC). CDR3 sequence: CASRPGTGKWYEQYF. The CDR3 DNA follows: TGTGCCAGCAGACCCGGGACAGGGAAATGGTACGAGCAGTACTTC.